Sequencing of this TCR beta chain was carried out in a study of shared clonotypes between healthy human individuals. Study summary: For every donor, three CD4 naive, three CD4 memory, two CD8 naive and one CD8 memory plates were used.

Trimming at V came to 4 bases and at J to 0 bases, leaving 7 bases not matched to a gene. In germline, CDR1 is SGHRS, CDR2 YFSETQ. This CDR3 is built from 16 residues. Sorted-subset replicate PCRs used roughly 210 ng of genomic DNA. This amount corresponded to 30,000 to 35,000 T cell genomes. Libraries were prepared by immunoSEQ multiplex PCR; TCRdb keeps only in-frame clonotypes and omits some of them. The sample records some 1.1 million clones, approximately 80% being singletons. Every donor was a Caucasian adult from Nashville, Tennessee. This receptor was obtained from a man between 18 and 29 years old in good health. Some clones in this sample may be carry-over from other donors' samples. The chain carries TRBV5-1 and TRBJ2-1; 7 bases are a match to TRBD2. Material: memory CD4+ T cells from PBMCs. Described subset: CD45RA-negative fraction. CDR3 in amino acids: CASSPIAGPSYNEQFF. The CDR3 DNA reads TGCGCCAGCAGCCCGATAGCGGGCCCCTCCTACAATGAGCAGTTCTTC. Using reference TRBV5-1 and TRBJ2-1 for the parts outside the CDR3, the full variable domain is KAGVTQTPRYLIKTRGQQVTLSCSPISGHRSVSWYQQTPGQGLQFLFEYFSETQRNKGNFPGRFSGRQFSNSRSEMNVSTLELGDSALYLCASSPIAGPSYNEQFFGPGTRLTVL.